This T cell receptor beta chain was documented in a study of chemoradiotherapy in HPV16-positive cancers. General observations from the study: During treatment, candidate HPV-specific clones and E7-related motifs expanded in tumor. Functional assays defining HPV-specific T cells used only two HPV16-positive patients.

V was clipped by 6 bases and J by 6 bases, with 19 bases between them. CDR3 length: 15 amino acids. Germline V gene sequence: CDR1 MDHEN, CDR2 SYDVKM. Sequencing used immunoSEQ multiplex PCR; TCRdb keeps in-frame clones, though not all of them. The sample includes fewer than 25,000 clones, 80% to 95% of them seen just once. A note on this clone: The antigen is unknown.

Material: blood, obtained from a patient who underwent chemoradiotherapy. V gene TRBV28 combines with J gene TRBJ2-3, with a possible D match to TRBD2 (6 bases). This clonotype was obtained from a human donor with HPV-associated anogenital cancer. The CDR3: CASRGVYPGRDTQYF. The CDR3 DNA reads TGTGCCAGCAGGGGGGTTTATCCGGGGAGGGATACGCAGTATTTT.